This T cell receptor beta chain was identified during a study of radiotherapy plus CTLA-4 blockade in lung cancer. Study-level background: Objective responses arose in roughly 20% of patients, and approximately 28% experienced disease control. Whole-study findings and limits: Blood-borne expansion of tumor-derived TCR clones followed radiotherapy plus ipilimumab. Together with interferon-beta, which increased in serum after radiation, early dynamic changes in blood T cell clones were reportedly the best predictors of response.

Lung cancer patients with chemo-refractory metastatic non-small-cell disease were given focal radiation plus CTLA-4 blockade with ipilimumab. Measured with immunoSEQ multiplex PCR; TCRdb has only the in-frame clones, and not every one. The data show around 90,000 clones, approximately 80% seen once. Worth noting for this clone: Antigen unknown.

This specimen consisted of peripheral blood, obtained from a patient treated with radiotherapy plus ipilimumab. This TCR came from a human donor with non-small cell lung cancer that progressed on radiotherapy plus ipilimumab.

CDR3: CASSLVHGTDGNQPQHF. The CDR3 DNA is TGTGCCAGCAGCCTAGTCCATGGAACAGACGGCAATCAGCCCCAGCATTTT. V and J are TRBV21-1 and TRBJ1-5. TRBV21-1 is a pseudogene locus. The CDR3 contains 17 residues.